These T cell receptor beta chains were read from a single sample in a study of T-cell reconstitution after alpha-beta-depleted transplantation in children. TCRdb re-analysed the PCR reads in MiXCR, keeping a single row per CDR3 protein. The sample has around 370,000 distinct CDR3 sequences, 10% seen once. This sample comprised PBMCs from the stem cell graft donor, obtained from the stem cell graft. The receptors here all came from a human donor who donated a stem cell graft to a child with acute lymphoblastic leukemia. The CDR3 runs from the conserved cysteine through the conserved F or W. D genes are given only for firm matches. Size values are once, few and many counts, or a class for expanded clones, and some rows have none.

abundance	v_gene	d_gene	j_gene	CDR3aa	CDR3nt
few	TRBV27	-	TRBJ2-2	CASSFGGGTGELFF	TGTGCCAGCAGTTTTGGGGGTGGTACCGGGGAGCTGTTTTTT
-	TRBV14	-	TRBJ1-2	CASSQLNYGYTF	TGTGCCAGCAGCCAATTAAACTATGGCTACACCTTC
few	TRBV7-9	TRBD1	TRBJ2-1	CASSQTGGSEQFF	TGTGCCAGCAGCCAGACAGGGGGCAGCGAGCAGTTCTTC
-	TRBV6-5	-	TRBJ1-1	CASSYDRSYTEAFF	TGTGCCAGCAGTTACGACAGGAGCTACACTGAAGCTTTCTTT
-	TRBV12-3/TRBV12-4	TRBD2	TRBJ2-5	CASSLAWVAGGPLAQETQYF	TGTGCCAGCAGTTTAGCGTGGGTAGCGGGAGGGCCCTTGGCACAAGAGACCCAGTACTTC
-	TRBV5-1	TRBD1	TRBJ2-5	CASSLNDRGETQYF	TGCGCCAGCAGCCTAAACGACAGGGGAGAGACCCAGTACTTC
few	TRBV20-1	-	TRBJ1-1	CSPQLRTEAFF	TGCAGTCCTCAACTCAGAACTGAAGCTTTCTTT
few	TRBV5-1	TRBD1	TRBJ1-2	CASSGTGVAYGYTF	TGCGCCAGCAGCGGGACAGGGGTCGCCTATGGCTACACCTTC
-	TRBV6-1	-	TRBJ2-3	CASSTRSADTQYF	TGTGCCAGCAGCACCCGATCAGCAGATACGCAGTATTTT
few	TRBV5-1	TRBD2	TRBJ2-1	CASSLRTSGGHEQFF	TGCGCCAGCAGCTTGAGGACTAGCGGGGGACATGAGCAGTTCTTC
few	TRBV27	TRBD2	TRBJ2-7	CASGGLAGGNEQYF	TGTGCCAGCGGGGGACTAGCGGGAGGGAACGAGCAGTACTTC
few	TRBV9	-	TRBJ2-1	CASRLREHPTNEQFF	TGTGCCAGCAGATTACGGGAGCACCCCACCAATGAGCAGTTCTTC
many	TRBV5-1	-	TRBJ2-1	CASSSPDSNEQFF	TGCGCCAGCAGCAGTCCTGACAGCAATGAGCAGTTCTTC
-	TRBV4-3	-	TRBJ1-2	CASSQNVGPINYGYTF	TGCGCCAGCAGCCAGAACGTCGGCCCGATAAACTATGGCTACACCTTC
-	TRBV7-9	TRBD1	TRBJ2-7	CASSLGQADEQYF	TGTGCCAGCAGCTTGGGACAGGCGGACGAGCAGTACTTC
-	TRBV7-9	-	TRBJ2-1	CASSLASTGSYNEQFF	TGTGCCAGCAGCTTAGCTAGCACGGGCTCCTACAATGAGCAGTTCTTC
many	TRBV5-1	TRBD1	TRBJ2-1	CASSSNRDRGPIEQFF	TGCGCCAGCAGCTCAAACCGGGACAGGGGCCCAATTGAGCAGTTCTTC
-	TRBV20-1	-	TRBJ2-5	CSAQYRDAQETQYF	TGCAGTGCTCAGTACCGGGACGCACAAGAGACCCAGTACTTC
many	TRBV9	-	TRBJ2-5	CASSAGPQETQYF	TGTGCCAGCAGCGCCGGTCCCCAAGAGACCCAGTACTTC
few	TRBV7-8	-	TRBJ2-1	CASSHLTGSLYNEQFF	TGTGCCAGCAGCCATCTAACAGGGAGTCTCTACAATGAGCAGTTCTTC
-	TRBV6-4	-	TRBJ1-1	CASSIELNTEAFF	TGTGCCAGCAGCATCGAGTTGAACACTGAAGCTTTCTTT
-	TRBV6-1	-	TRBJ2-3	CASTQVGSSSSTDTQYF	TGTGCCAGCACCCAGGTTGGGAGCAGCTCTAGCACAGATACGCAGTATTTT
once	TRBV4-1	TRBD1	TRBJ2-5	CASSHTPGQGEETQYF	TGCGCCAGCAGCCACACACCGGGACAGGGGGAAGAGACCCAGTACTTC
-	TRBV6-2/TRBV6-3	TRBD2	TRBJ2-1	CASTPPDGLAEYNEQFF	TGTGCCAGCACCCCTCCGGACGGACTAGCGGAATACAATGAGCAGTTCTTC
-	TRBV3-1	TRBD1	TRBJ1-1	CASSQLTGGRGNTEAFF	TGTGCCAGCAGCCAACTTACAGGGGGAAGAGGGAACACTGAAGCTTTCTTT
many	TRBV6-5	-	TRBJ1-1	CASSYSDTEAFF	TGTGCCAGCAGTTACTCGGACACTGAAGCTTTCTTT
many	TRBV4-3	-	TRBJ1-1	CASSQRPVNTEAFF	TGCGCCAGCAGCCAACGCCCAGTGAACACTGAAGCTTTCTTT
many	TRBV12-3/TRBV12-4	-	TRBJ2-5	CASNSRAWETQYF	TGTGCCAGCAATTCTCGAGCATGGGAGACCCAGTACTTC
few	TRBV12-3/TRBV12-4	-	TRBJ2-5	CASSAHGLETQYF	TGTGCCAGCAGCGCTCATGGGCTCGAGACCCAGTACTTC
-	TRBV20-1	TRBD1	TRBJ2-7	CSAPTGENDEQYF	TGCAGTGCTCCGACAGGGGAGAACGACGAGCAGTACTTC
few	TRBV4-3	-	TRBJ2-7	CASSQDATGTYEQYF	TGCGCCAGCAGCCAAGACGCCACAGGCACTTACGAGCAGTACTTC
few	TRBV5-1	TRBD1	TRBJ2-7	CASSVQGQDYEQYF	TGCGCCAGCAGCGTACAGGGGCAGGACTACGAGCAGTACTTC
-	TRBV12-3/TRBV12-4	-	TRBJ1-5	CASSLGETLYQPQHF	TGTGCCAGCAGTTTAGGGGAGACACTTTATCAGCCCCAGCATTTT
few	TRBV5-1	TRBD1	TRBJ1-2	CASSGQGRYGYTF	TGCGCCAGCAGCGGACAGGGGCGCTATGGCTACACCTTC
-	TRBV18	-	TRBJ2-5	CASSLTYETQYF	TGTGCCAGCTCTCTGACGTATGAGACCCAGTACTTC
few	TRBV9	-	TRBJ2-3	CASSPPRGVDTQYF	TGTGCCAGCAGCCCCCCGAGGGGGGTAGATACGCAGTATTTT
many	TRBV4-2	-	TRBJ1-1	CASSQPHENTEAFF	TGTGCCAGCAGCCAACCACACGAGAACACTGAAGCTTTCTTT
-	TRBV7-9	-	TRBJ1-1	CASSSVTSRNTEAFF	TGTGCCAGCAGCTCCGTAACCTCCAGGAACACTGAAGCTTTCTTT
-	TRBV20-1	TRBD1	TRBJ2-7	CSADGGTGDRIEQYF	TGCAGTGCAGATGGCGGGACAGGGGATCGGATCGAGCAGTACTTC
few	TRBV3-1	TRBD1	TRBJ2-7	CASSQDETGGGWLYEQYF	TGTGCCAGCAGCCAAGATGAAACAGGGGGCGGTTGGCTCTACGAGCAGTACTTC
-	TRBV4-2	-	TRBJ2-3	CASSQDWASTDTLYF	TGTGCCAGCAGCCAAGACTGGGCTAGCACAGATACGCTGTATTTT
many	TRBV9	-	TRBJ1-1	CASSVGETEAFF	TGTGCCAGCAGCGTCGGCGAGACTGAAGCTTTCTTT
few	TRBV19	-	TRBJ1-1	CASSREGLNTEAFF	TGTGCCAGTAGTCGGGAGGGGTTGAACACTGAAGCTTTCTTT
-	TRBV28	-	TRBJ1-3	CASSFRNQRTIYF	TGTGCCAGCAGTTTTCGTAACCAAAGGACCATATATTTT
few	TRBV20-1	TRBD1	TRBJ1-2	CSAREGTDGYTF	TGCAGTGCTAGAGAGGGGACAGATGGCTACACCTTC
-	TRBV5-1	-	TRBJ2-7	CASSLDGGLGYEQYF	TGCGCCAGCAGCTTGGATGGCGGCCTGGGCTACGAGCAGTACTTC
few	TRBV21-1	-	TRBJ2-5	CASRSRPQKIAYDTIGETQYF	TGTGCCAGCAGGTCGAGACCACAAAAGATCGCATATGACACCATAGGGGAGACCCAGTACTTC
-	TRBV4-1	-	TRBJ1-2	CASSQEGTNYGYTF	TGCGCCAGCAGCCAAGAAGGAACTAACTATGGCTACACCTTC
many	TRBV24-1	TRBD2	TRBJ2-5	CATSDGLGGEIQETQYF	TGTGCCACCAGTGATGGACTAGGCGGAGAGATCCAAGAGACCCAGTACTTC
few	TRBV20-1	-	TRBJ2-7	CSASGGLNSYEQYF	TGCAGTGCTAGTGGCGGGTTGAACTCCTACGAGCAGTACTTC
-	TRBV5-1	TRBD2	TRBJ2-1	CASSFGGGAYNEQFF	TGCGCCAGCAGCTTCGGTGGGGGGGCCTACAATGAGCAGTTCTTC
-	TRBV29-1	TRBD1	TRBJ2-2	CSVEDQGQGNTGELFF	TGCAGCGTTGAAGATCAGGGACAGGGTAACACCGGGGAGCTGTTTTTT
-	TRBV27	TRBD1	TRBJ2-7	CASRPGQGVYEQYF	TGTGCCAGCAGGCCGGGACAGGGGGTATACGAGCAGTACTTC
few	TRBV27	TRBD1	TRBJ1-6	CASSNRGVNSPLHF	TGTGCCAGCAGCAACAGGGGAGTAAATTCACCCCTCCACTTT
few	TRBV20-1	TRBD2	TRBJ2-1	CSAPTSGRVDEQFF	TGCAGTGCTCCGACTAGCGGGAGGGTCGATGAGCAGTTCTTC
few	TRBV14	-	TRBJ2-7	CASSQVSGLAYEQYF	TGTGCCAGCAGCCAAGTCAGCGGGTTAGCCTACGAGCAGTACTTC
few	TRBV20-1	TRBD2	TRBJ2-7	CSATQLANFYEQYF	TGCAGTGCTACTCAACTAGCGAACTTCTACGAGCAGTACTTC
few	TRBV20-1	TRBD1	TRBJ1-2	CSARDARDRGRDYGYTF	TGCAGTGCTAGAGATGCTCGGGACAGGGGGCGAGACTATGGCTACACCTTC
-	TRBV4-3	-	TRBJ1-1	CASSQDGALDTEAFF	TGCGCCAGCAGCCAAGATGGGGCCCTGGACACTGAAGCTTTCTTT